Presented here are 27 T cell receptor beta chains from one specimen sequenced in a study (dated by TCRdb to about 2016). The library was prepared using RT-PCR. These reads were obtained on an Illumina MiSeq. The raw public data were reprocessed by TCRdb itself: fastp quality trimming at Q25, MiXCR clonotype calling, in-frame beta chains only. Each CDR3 protein gets just one entry, which takes the most common genes and DNA from the rows behind it. This sample lists almost 700,000 distinct CDR3 sequences; 13% to 15% were detected once. Roughly 3.9% of the sample rests with the top ten. Input material: memory CD4+ T cells from blood. These receptors originate from a female donor in good health, serving as a healthy control.

In this sample, this clonotype turned up once. V and J are TRBV5-1 and TRBJ2-1; D gene uncertain. Trimming stripped 3 bases from V and 5 bases from J, with 18 bases between. Germline assignment: CDR1 SGHRS and CDR2 YFSETQ. The CDR3 runs to 16 residues. The CDR3 here is CASSSQNRGWDNEQFF. The CDR3 region has the DNA TGCGCCAGCAGCTCTCAAAATCGAGGTTGGGACAATGAGCAGTTCTTC.

The chain is built from TRBV5-6 and TRBJ2-7, with 9 bases fitting TRBD2. V shed 1 base, J shed 7 bases, and the junction held 6 bases outside the gene matches. The CDR3 runs to 14 residues. Germline V lookup: CDR1 SGHDT, CDR2 YYEEEE. CDR3 region: CASSLLAGPGEQYF. As DNA, the CDR3 is TGTGCCAGCAGCTTGCTAGCGGGGCCGGGGGAGCAGTACTTC. The variable domain in full, with the rest retrieved from reference TRBV5-6 and TRBJ2-7, is DAGVTQSPTHLIKTRGQQVTLRCSPKSGHDTVSWYQQALGQGPQFIFQYYEEEERQRGNFPDRFSGHQFPNYSSELNVNALLLGDSALYLCASSLLAGPGEQYFGPGTRLTVT.

This clonotype was observed many times. This chain joins TRBV6-2 or TRBV6-3 and TRBJ1-1; D is possibly TRBD1 (5 bases). Germline loops: CDR1 MNHEY, CDR2 SVGEGT. Trimming shortened V by 7 bases and J by 6 bases, and 15 bases separated the two germline ends. The CDR3 extends over 13 amino acids. The CDR3 region has the DNA TGTGCCAGCATCTCGCGGGGGGTATCTGAAGCTTTCTTT. It yields the protein CASISRGVSEAFF.

The gene calls are TRBV27 and TRBJ2-1; D possibly corresponds to TRBD1 (5 bases). With 7 bases removed from V and 0 bases from J, the gap between germline ends came to 13 bases. The CDR3 is made up of 15 amino acids. The germline gives CDR1 MNHEY, CDR2 SMNVEV (reference sequence). The CDR3 bases are TGTGCCAGCAACCAGGACATGAGCTCCTACAATGAGCAGTTCTTC. The encoded protein is CASNQDMSSYNEQFF.

This clonotype was seen a handful of times. This chain connects TRBV29-1 to TRBJ1-1, with 7 bases identical to TRBD1. Trimming at V came to 6 bases and at J to 7 bases, leaving 5 bases not matched to a gene. The CDR3 is 11 residues long. From germline, CDR1 is SQVTM and CDR2 ANQGSEA. CDR3 bases: TGCAGCGTGGGACAGCCGCATGAAGCTTTCTTT. It codes for CSVGQPHEAFF.

The J gene is TRBJ1-1, the V gene TRBV5-1; D is ambiguous. There are 14 residues in the CDR3. Trimming left V 1 base short and J 8 bases short, with 15 bases between. CDR1 SGHRS and CDR2 YFSETQ come from the germline V gene. CDR3 residues: CASSLIQATSEAFF. The CDR3 nucleotides are TGCGCCAGCAGCTTGATCCAGGCTACCTCCGAAGCTTTCTTT. Complete variable domain (other parts from reference TRBV5-1 and TRBJ1-1): KAGVTQTPRYLIKTRGQQVTLSCSPISGHRSVSWYQQTPGQGLQFLFEYFSETQRNKGNFPGRFSGRQFSNSRSEMNVSTLELGDSALYLCASSLIQATSEAFFGQGTRLTVV.

The chain recombines TRBV5-1 with TRBJ1-4; maybe TRBD1 (5 bases). V was trimmed by 4 bases and J by 4 bases, leaving 17 bases between them. CDR1 is SGHRS, CDR2 YFSETQ, per germline. The CDR3 is 16 residues long. The DNA of the CDR3 is TGCGCCAGCAGCCTTGGCGTCGCAGGGCATAATGAAAAACTGTTTTTT. Encoded protein: CASSLGVAGHNEKLFF.

This chain connects TRBV18 to TRBJ2-7, with D possibly being TRBD1 or TRBD2 (5 bases each). The length of the CDR3 is 15 residues. Germline CDR1 and CDR2: KGHSH and LQKENI. The ends were cut back, 0 bases at V and 2 bases at J, with 11 bases in the middle. CDR3 sequence: CASSPPSGRTYEQYF. The CDR3 region has the DNA TGTGCCAGCTCACCACCGTCGGGACGGACCTACGAGCAGTACTTC.

A word on this clonotype: A read error is possible here, since a much larger clone lies one base away. The chain carries TRBV11-2 and TRBJ1-2, with D maybe TRBD1 (5 bases). V lost 5 bases, J lost 5 bases, and 18 bases lay in between. The CDR3 loop spans 15 amino acids. Germline values: CDR1 SGHAT, CDR2 FQNNGV. The CDR3 here is CASSNTGADDYGYTF. CDR3 bases: TGTGCCAGCAGCAATACCGGGGCAGACGATTATGGCTACACCTTC.

This clonotype has only a few counts. The rearrangement links TRBV20-1 to TRBJ2-1, with TRBD2 matching over 7 bases. The V segment lost 3 bases and the J segment 7 bases; nucleotides outside the gene matches: 18. This CDR3 spans 17 amino acids. Germline V gene sequence: CDR1 DFQATT, CDR2 SNEGSKA (reference sequence). In DNA form, the CDR3 reads TGCAGTGCTAGCGGTGGTGGCGGGAGTTACAGCGCGAATGAGCAGTTCTTC. The encoded protein is CSASGGGGSYSANEQFF.

This clonotype was counted ten times or more. The J gene is TRBJ2-7, the V gene TRBV12-3 or TRBV12-4, with TRBD2 as a possible D gene (6 bases). The V end lost 8 bases, the J end lost 0 bases, and 14 bases lay between the germline ends. This CDR3 contains 14 residues. DNA of the CDR3: TGTGCCAGCCGTTCGGGGGTAACCTCCTACGAGCAGTACTTC. Encoded protein: CASRSGVTSYEQYF.

The chain links TRBV24-1 to TRBJ2-1; TRBD1 or TRBD2 may be the D gene (6 bases each). The CDR3 has 15 amino acids. Trimming stripped 3 bases from V and 10 bases from J, with 18 bases between. Germline CDR1 is KGHDR and CDR2 is SFDVKD. The CDR3 is CATSDPGAGVPEQFF. The CDR3, as DNA: TGTGCCACCAGTGATCCGGGGGCAGGGGTGCCCGAGCAGTTCTTC.

The genes are TRBV30 and TRBJ2-3; no clear D gene. The CDR3 is 12 amino acids. Germline V CDR1 and CDR2: GTSNPN, SVGIG (reference sequence). Between the trimmed V and J ends, which lost 5 bases and 1 base, there was a span of 7 bases. CDR3 region: CAWSVRTDTQYF. CDR3 coding DNA: TGTGCCTGGTCAGTCCGCACAGATACGCAGTATTTT.

This clonotype appeared many times. This chain connects TRBV7-9 to TRBJ2-3; no reliable D call. This CDR3 spans 12 amino acids. Germline CDR1 SEHNR, CDR2 FQNEAQ (reference sequence). Trimming cost V 5 bases and J 15 bases, with 18 bases left between them. The CDR3 loop is CASSPRKAALYF. In DNA, the CDR3 is TGTGCCAGCAGCCCGAGGAAAGCCGCGTTATATTTT. The full variable domain, completed using reference TRBV7-9 and TRBJ2-3, is DTGVSQNPRHKITKRGQNVTFRCDPISEHNRLYWYRQTLGQGPEFLTYFQNEAQLEKSRLLSDRFSAERPKGSFSTLEIQRTEQGDSAMYLCASSPRKAALYFGPGTRLTVL.

CDR3 DNA: TGTGCCAGCAGCCGGGACTCCTACCAAGAGACCCAGTACTTC. Its protein is CASSRDSYQETQYF. V is TRBV7-2 and J is TRBJ2-5, with D possibly TRBD2 on 6 matching bases. Looked up from germline, CDR1 is SGHTA and CDR2 is FQGNSA. The CDR3 spans 14 residues. V was trimmed by 5 bases and J by 0 bases, leaving 10 bases between them.

This clonotype has just a few counts. J is TRBJ1-5 and V is TRBV24-1; tentatively, D is TRBD1 (6 bases). CDR3 length: 15 residues. The V gene's germline CDR1 is KGHDR and CDR2 SFDVKD. The V end was cut by 2 bases, the J end by 5 bases, with 12 bases between. The CDR3 here is CATSDSIEGDQPQHF. The DNA for the CDR3 is TGTGCCACCAGTGATTCGATAGAGGGGGATCAGCCCCAGCATTTT.

This clonotype was found many times. The chain carries TRBV7-9 and TRBJ2-3, with D uncertain. CDR3 length: 11 residues. Germline V CDR1 and CDR2: SEHNR, FQNEAQ (reference sequence). With 9 bases removed from V and 4 bases from J, the gap between germline ends came to 8 bases. The CDR3 spells CARGGADTQYF. The CDR3 coding sequence is TGTGCCAGAGGCGGAGCAGATACGCAGTATTTT.

This clonotype was recorded many times. The chain employs TRBV29-1 and TRBJ2-7; D gene uncertain. The V gene's germline CDR1 is SQVTM and CDR2 ANQGSEA. Trimming removed 5 bases from V and 5 bases from J, with 16 bases in between. This CDR3 has 13 residues. The CDR3 DNA reads as TGCAGCGTTAAGGATGGTGGATGGAACGAGCAGTACTTC. Protein product: CSVKDGGWNEQYF.

The chain recombines TRBV28 with TRBJ2-5; 7 bases line up with TRBD1. The germline CDR1 and CDR2 sequences are MDHEN and SYDVKM. The CDR3 contains 13 residues. With V trimmed by 8 bases and J by 4 bases, 7 bases remained unmatched. This CDR3 reads CASGLRDRETQYF. The DNA for the CDR3 is TGTGCCAGCGGACTCCGGGACAGAGAGACCCAGTACTTC.

This clonotype occurred many times. The rearrangement links TRBV29-1 to TRBJ2-2; 7 bases match TRBD1. J was trimmed by 1 base and V by 6 bases; bases with no gene match: 5. The germline gives CDR1 SQVTM, CDR2 ANQGSEA. The CDR3 has 14 amino acids. The CDR3 DNA follows: TGCAGCGTCACCAGGGACAGGAACACCGGGGAGCTGTTTTTT. This sequence encodes CSVTRDRNTGELFF.

The J gene is TRBJ2-3, the V gene TRBV15; 7 bases agree with TRBD2. From germline, CDR1 is LNHNV and CDR2 YYDKDF (reference sequence). This CDR3 region has 15 residues. The J segment lost 0 bases and the V segment lost 3 bases, leaving 3 bases of the junction unmatched. As DNA, the CDR3 is TGTGCCACCAGCAGGACTAGCACTAGCACAGATACGCAGTATTTT. Translation gives CATSRTSTSTDTQYF.

Many counts were recorded for this clonotype. The chain combines TRBV5-1 with TRBJ2-1, with a weak D call TRBD2 (6 bases). The CDR3 loop spans 15 amino acids. The germline V gene encodes CDR1 SGHRS and CDR2 YFSETQ. Trimming took off 0 bases at V and 2 bases at J, with 9 bases between the two ends. The CDR3 spells CASSLAASAYNEQFF. In DNA form, the CDR3 reads TGCGCCAGCAGCTTGGCGGCTAGCGCCTACAATGAGCAGTTCTTC.

This rearrangement joins TRBV5-4 to TRBJ2-7; no clear D gene. V was trimmed by 4 bases and J by 0 bases, leaving 11 bases between them. Germline V gene data show CDR1 as SGHNT and CDR2 as YYREEE (reference sequence). This CDR3 region has 14 residues. The CDR3 loop reads CASSPTAISYEQYF. The CDR3 nucleotides are TGTGCCAGCAGCCCGACGGCGATCTCCTACGAGCAGTACTTC.

This clonotype has only a few counts. The V call is TRBV7-6, the J call TRBJ1-1, with 8 bases that match TRBD1. V shed 3 bases and J 3 bases; nucleotides not matched to a gene: 3. Germline V gives CDR1 SGHVS, CDR2 FNYEAQ. CDR3 length equals 14 residues. CDR3 protein: CASSFRGQDTEAFF. CDR3 coding DNA: TGTGCCAGCAGCTTCAGGGGGCAAGACACTGAAGCTTTCTTT.

The sample holds many counts of this clonotype. The chain uses TRBV5-1 and TRBJ2-3; D unresolved. CDR1 is SGHRS, CDR2 YFSETQ, per germline. Trimming stripped 1 base from V and 2 bases from J, with 8 bases between. The CDR3 spans 14 residues. CDR3 loop: CASSLSAYTDTQYF. In nucleotides, the CDR3 is TGCGCCAGCAGCTTGAGCGCCTACACAGATACGCAGTATTTT.

The chain has TRBV30 and TRBJ2-7; TRBD2 aligns across 12 bases. The CDR3 runs 13 residues. Trimming at V came to 4 bases and at J to 3 bases, leaving 1 base not matched to a gene. The germline V gene encodes CDR1 GTSNPN and CDR2 SVGIG (reference sequence). DNA for the CDR3: TGTGCCTGGATGGGACTAGCGGGCTACGAGCAGTACTTC. It is translated as CAWMGLAGYEQYF.

This clonotype has more than one count but fewer than ten. V and J are TRBV20-1 and TRBJ2-3, with 10 bases fitting TRBD2. This CDR3 has 14 amino acids. The V gene end was trimmed by 8 bases and the J gene end by 3 bases; junction bases not matched to a gene: 8. In germline, CDR1 is DFQATT, CDR2 SNEGSKA (reference sequence). This chain's CDR3 is CSQSSGRTTDTQYF. In DNA, the CDR3 is TGCAGTCAATCTAGCGGGAGAACGACAGATACGCAGTATTTT.